One sample yielded the 15 T cell receptor beta chains listed below, sequenced in a study of blood T cell repertoires in COVID-19. Sequencing used immunoSEQ multiplex PCR; TCRdb keeps in-frame clones, though not all of them. The sample yields 95,000 to 100,000 clones, around 92% seen once. Material for sequencing was peripheral blood. The source of these receptors is a middle-aged man with active COVID-19.

CDR3 in amino acids: CASSTTGTSSYNEQFF. CDR3 bases: TGTGCCAGCAGCACAACCGGGACTAGCTCTTACAATGAGCAGTTCTTC. The V and J genes are TRBV7-6 and TRBJ2-1; the match to TRBD2 covers 9 bases. This CDR3 is 16 amino acids long. The junction had 9 bases not matched to a gene; V was cut back by 5 bases and J by 4 bases. The germline gives CDR1 SGHVS, CDR2 FNYEAQ.

The V and J genes are TRBV4-1 and TRBJ2-3; 8 bases line up with TRBD1. This CDR3 comprises 15 residues. The germline V gene has CDR1 MGHRA and CDR2 YSYEKL. The J segment lost 1 base and the V segment lost 4 bases, leaving 4 bases of the junction unmatched. The CDR3, as DNA: TGCGCCAGCAGCCGAGGACAGGGAGGCACAGATACGCAGTATTTT. The encoded protein is CASSRGQGGTDTQYF.

The CDR3: CASSPGQLEKLFF. In DNA, the CDR3 is TGTGCCAGCTCCCCAGGGCAGCTTGAAAAACTGTTTTTT. The chain uses TRBV7-2 and TRBJ1-4, with D tentatively TRBD1 (5 bases). V was pared by 8 bases and J by 7 bases, with 14 bases between. There are 13 residues in the CDR3. CDR1 is SGHTA and CDR2 is FQGNSA in the germline V gene.

This chain connects TRBV28 to TRBJ1-2; D is perhaps TRBD1 (6 bases). Germline values: CDR1 MDHEN, CDR2 SYDVKM. V gave up 5 bases and J gave up 3 bases, with 19 bases separating them. The CDR3 runs 16 residues. In DNA, the CDR3 is TGTGCCAGCAGTAAACCTGGGGGGGCCTATTACTATGGCTACACCTTC. Residues: CASSKPGGAYYYGYTF.

This clone was seen a few times. The chain joins TRBV7-3 to TRBJ1-1; 7 bases are a match to TRBD1. Looked up from germline, CDR1 is SGHTA and CDR2 is FQGTGA. With V trimmed by 2 bases and J by 0 bases, 0 bases remained unmatched. CDR3 size: 14 residues. The DNA for the CDR3 is TGTGCCAGCAGCTTAGACAGGGTGAACACTGAAGCTTTCTTT. It codes for CASSLDRVNTEAFF.

The chain couples TRBV7-9 to TRBJ1-5; D remains ambiguous. This CDR3 has 13 amino acids. The V end was cut by 5 bases, the J end by 5 bases, with 10 bases between. The germline gives CDR1 SEHNR, CDR2 FQNEAQ (reference sequence). The CDR3 region has the DNA TGTGCCAGCAGCAATGGACTCGATCAGCCCCAGCATTTT. As protein: CASSNGLDQPQHF. Complete variable domain (other parts from reference TRBV7-9 and TRBJ1-5): DTGVSQNPRHKITKRGQNVTFRCDPISEHNRLYWYRQTLGQGPEFLTYFQNEAQLEKSRLLSDRFSAERPKGSFSTLEIQRTEQGDSAMYLCASSNGLDQPQHFGDGTRLSIL.

This chain links TRBV5-1 with TRBJ2-1, with TRBD2 matching over 8 bases. The CDR3 length is 14 residues. V lost 2 bases and J lost 5; bases outside the gene matches: 3. CDR1 and CDR2 (germline): SGHRS, YFSETQ. The CDR3 loop is CASSLVAGNNEQFF. CDR3 DNA: TGCGCCAGCAGCTTAGTAGCGGGAAACAATGAGCAGTTCTTC.

This chain uses TRBV2 with TRBJ2-7; D is perhaps TRBD2 (5 bases). Germline V lookup: CDR1 SNHLY, CDR2 FYNNEI. The ends were cut back, 5 bases at V and 3 bases at J, with 20 bases in the middle. The CDR3 length is 16 residues. CDR3 nucleotide sequence: TGTGCCAGCAGTTTCTTAGCGTCCGGGAACGACTACGAGCAGTACTTC. Translation gives CASSFLASGNDYEQYF.

The chain combines TRBV19 with TRBJ1-2, with D maybe TRBD1 (5 bases). CDR1 LNHDA and CDR2 SQIVND come from the germline V gene (reference sequence). This CDR3 region has 15 residues. Trimming cost V 2 bases and J 5 bases, with 15 bases left between them. The CDR3 here is CASSITGPDLYGYTF. CDR3 DNA: TGTGCCAGTAGTATAACAGGACCAGACCTATATGGCTACACCTTC. The full variable domain, its missing parts supplied by reference TRBV19 and TRBJ1-2, is DGGITQSPKYLFRKEGQNVTLSCEQNLNHDAMYWYRQDPGQGLRLIYYSQIVNDFQKGDIAEGYSVSREKKESFPLTVTSAQKNPTAFYLCASSITGPDLYGYTFGSGTRLTVV.

The J gene is TRBJ1-5, the V gene TRBV6-5; tentative D call: TRBD1 (5 bases). The V end lost 4 bases, the J end lost 4 bases, and 17 bases lay between the germline ends. CDR1 MNHEY and CDR2 SVGAGI come from the germline V gene. CDR3 length: 16 amino acids. CDR3 bases: TGTGCCAGCAGTTCAACCCGCGGAACAGGTAATCAGCCCCAGCATTTT. It codes for CASSSTRGTGNQPQHF.

This clone was detected a few times. The genes are TRBV5-6 and TRBJ2-7; tentatively, D is TRBD1 (5 bases). V lost 3 bases to trimming and J lost 4 bases, with 8 bases between them. From germline, CDR1 is SGHDT and CDR2 YYEEEE. The CDR3 is 12 amino acids. CDR3 sequence reads: CASSSQGYEQYF. CDR3 in DNA: TGTGCCAGCAGCTCGCAGGGTTACGAGCAGTACTTC.

This clone was observed once. This chain joins TRBV28 and TRBJ1-1; no clear D gene. Looked up from germline, CDR1 is MDHEN and CDR2 is SYDVKM. This CDR3 comprises 11 residues. V lost 6 bases to trimming and J lost 1 base, with 3 bases between them. CDR3 DNA sequence: TGTGCCAGCAGGGCGAACACTGAAGCTTTCTTT. Encoded protein: CASRANTEAFF.

J is TRBJ2-1 and V is TRBV7-9; TRBD1 aligns across 9 bases. The CDR3 has 15 residues. CDR1 and CDR2 from the germline V gene are SEHNR and FQNEAQ (reference sequence). J gave up 6 bases and V 3 bases, and 6 bases lay outside the gene matches. CDR3 DNA sequence: TGTGCCAGCAGCTTCGGACAGGGGTCGGGCAATGAGCAGTTCTTC. Encoded protein: CASSFGQGSGNEQFF.

This rearrangement joins TRBV30 to TRBJ1-6; D might be TRBD1 (5 bases). Germline values: CDR1 GTSNPN, CDR2 SVGIG (reference sequence). The CDR3 extends over 15 amino acids. The germline V and J ends were trimmed by 3 bases and 9 bases, with 18 bases remaining between them. The CDR3 spells CAWSAIGVGGSPLHF. The CDR3 nucleotides are TGTGCCTGGAGCGCAATAGGTGTGGGGGGTTCACCCCTCCACTTT. The full variable domain, in which reference TRBV30 and TRBJ1-6 provide the parts outside the CDR3, is SQTIHQWPATLVQPVGSPLSLECTVEGTSNPNLYWYRQAAGRGLQLLFYSVGIGQISSEVPQNLSASRPQDRQFILSSKKLLLSDSGFYLCAWSAIGVGGSPLHFGNGTRLTVT.

Here the CDR3 reads CASSQAYRGQNTEAFF. The CDR3 DNA follows: TGTGCCAGCAGCCAAGCCTACAGGGGGCAGAACACTGAAGCTTTCTTT. The V call is TRBV3-1 (or the pseudogene TRBV3-2), the J call TRBJ1-1; 9 bases agree with TRBD1. Germline CDR1 and CDR2: LGHDT and YNNKEL (reference sequence). The CDR3 runs to 16 residues. Trimming at V came to 1 base and at J to 1 base, leaving 4 bases not matched to a gene.